The sequence of this T cell receptor beta chain was determined in a study of cytomegalovirus exposure and HLA in healthy donors. Study summary: Within the Caucasian-associated ancestry cluster were 65% to 85% of the approximately 400 genotyped donors.

Study-wide results and caveats: Roughly even sequencing depth across donors was the assumption behind the presence/absence analyses. As immune exposure information, only CMV serostatus was available.

Per the germline V gene, CDR1 is SGDLS and CDR2 is YYNGEE. There are 15 residues in the CDR3. V was shortened by 0 bases and J by 9 bases, with 16 bases between the two germline ends. To note about this clone: Its target is not known.

Vbeta (60) and Jbeta (13) primers were used in the PCR. The method was immunoSEQ multiplex PCR; TCRdb's version includes in-frame clones alone and lacks a portion of them. The sample contains about 99,000 clones, around 80% of which appear only once. What was sequenced was PBMCs. The J gene is TRBJ2-1, the V gene TRBV9, with D perhaps TRBD2 (5 bases). This TCR was recovered from a woman aged 40 to 50 in good health and CMV-seronegative. The CDR3 region has the DNA TGTGCCAGCAGCGTAGGTTCCCCCGCGGGTTTTGAGCAGTTCTTC. Its translation: CASSVGSPAGFEQFF.